A single sample is the source of the 9 T cell receptor beta chains below, sequenced in a study of T cells expressing NK-cell markers. One entry per CDR3 protein, without DNA, is what TCRdb gives after re-calling the 5' RACE reads. The repertoire table contains approximately 8,200 distinct CDR3 sequences. Sequenced: blood T cells: a sorted CD56 or NKG2C T cell subset, CD4+ or CD8+ T cells, or bulk PBMC T cells (not recorded which). The receptors stem from a man aged 18 to 29 in good health.

J is TRBJ2-5 and V is TRBV25-1. Per germline, CDR1 MGHDK and CDR2 SYGVNS. The CDR3 has 14 amino acids. CDR3 in amino acids: CASSDGPLGETQYF.

V and J are TRBV5-4 and TRBJ2-3; lacking DNA, the TRBD2 call made by TCRdb goes unchecked. CDR1 is SGHNT, CDR2 YYREEE, per germline (reference sequence). This CDR3 region has 17 residues. The CDR3 reads CASSQIWSGSSTDTQYF.

This sequence joins TRBV6-2 or TRBV6-3 and TRBJ1-5. CDR3 length: 14 residues. CDR1 is MNHEY and CDR2 is SVGEGT in the germline V gene. Here the CDR3 reads CASSYLGGNQPQHF.

The chain uses TRBV4-1 and TRBJ2-7; the TRBD2 assignment by TCRdb is unverifiable without DNA. The germline V gene has CDR1 MGHRA and CDR2 YSYEKL. The CDR3 has 16 residues. CDR3 sequence: CASSQDSGLAVYEQYF.

This clonotype is called medium-sized based on its frequency. The V and J genes are TRBV3-1 and TRBJ2-4. Germline values: CDR1 LGHDT, CDR2 YNNKEL (reference sequence). The CDR3 covers 15 residues. The CDR3 here is CASSQGELAKNIQYF.

The chain couples TRBV21-1 to TRBJ2-2. TRBV21-1 is noted as a pseudogene. The CDR3 has 14 residues. Here the CDR3 reads CASSKFRAPGSCFF.

This clonotype ranks as medium-sized in terms of frequency. V gene TRBV7-9 combines with J gene TRBJ2-7; no DNA is available, so the TRBD2 call from TCRdb remains unchecked. The germline V gene encodes CDR1 SEHNR and CDR2 FQNEAQ (reference sequence). The CDR3 sequence is 14 residues long. CDR3 sequence reads: CASSFLAGGYEQYF. The whole variable domain, filled in from reference TRBV7-9 and TRBJ2-7, reads DTGVSQNPRHKITKRGQNVTFRCDPISEHNRLYWYRQTLGQGPEFLTYFQNEAQLEKSRLLSDRFSAERPKGSFSTLEIQRTEQGDSAMYLCASSFLAGGYEQYFGPGTRLTVT.

J is TRBJ2-1 and V is TRBV28; absent DNA, TCRdb's TRBD1 call cannot be checked. The CDR3 extends over 15 amino acids. Germline CDR1 MDHEN, CDR2 SYDVKM. The chain's CDR3 is CASSFVDRVSNEQFF.

This clonotype shows up as medium-sized by frequency. V gene TRBV29-1 combines with J gene TRBJ2-1; the D gene TCRdb calls, TRBD2, cannot be checked with no DNA. CDR1 and CDR2 (germline): SQVTM, ANQGSEA. There are 13 residues in the CDR3. The CDR3 protein is CSVTVAAYNEQFF.